A single T cell receptor beta chain is shown here with its context. The data were produced by immunoSEQ multiplex PCR, yet TCRdb's version contains in-frame clones alone and is incomplete. The sample shows about 36,000 clones, 90% of them seen only once. This CDR3 region has 15 residues. Trimming removed 5 bases from V and 7 bases from J; junction bases left unmatched: 11. The germline CDR1 and CDR2 sequences are SEHNR and FQNEAQ (reference sequence). These data originate in a study of blood T cell repertoires in COVID-19. Study summary: Acute and convalescent COVID-19 samples came from the United States, Italy and Spain.

This chain connects TRBV7-9 to TRBJ2-1; 7 bases are shared with TRBD2. The receptor was derived from a human donor in a cohort sampled during active COVID-19. The source material was peripheral blood. DNA for the CDR3: TGTGCCAGCAGCCCAAGCGGGACTCCACGTAATGAGCAGTTCTTC. It translates to CASSPSGTPRNEQFF.